The source of this T cell receptor beta chain is a study of cytomegalovirus exposure and HLA in healthy donors. Study results and caveats: V segments that were indistinguishable, TRBV6-2 and TRBV6-3 among them, were omitted from analysis. In a later analysis, an Asian-associated ancestry cluster reportedly showed fewer N-insertions than the approximately 700-donor mean.

Trimming cost V 4 bases and J 6 bases, with 21 bases left between them. CDR1 and CDR2 from the germline V gene are MNHNS and SASEGT. This CDR3 is 16 amino acids long. Researchers ran the PCR with 60 Vbeta and 13 Jbeta primers. Some clones are missing from TCRdb's copy, which holds only in-frame ones; the method was immunoSEQ multiplex PCR. The data hold roughly 110,000 clones, with 65% to 80% observed a single time. At the time of sampling, donors were nominally healthy, though unrecorded immune exposures were likely. Note on this clone: As yet, its antigen is unknown.

The TCR sequence derives from a man aged 25-40 years in good health and CMV-seropositive. Input material: PBMCs. The chain combines TRBV6-1 with TRBJ1-1, with D possibly being TRBD1 (5 bases). CDR3: CASSAYLRRGSAEAFF. Written as DNA, the CDR3 is TGTGCCAGCAGTGCGTATTTGAGAAGGGGATCGGCTGAAGCTTTCTTT.